This TCR beta chain was sequenced in a study of chemoradiotherapy in HPV16-positive cancers. The study's findings and limits: Candidate HPV-specific clones and E7-related TCR motifs grew in tumor during treatment.

Comment on this clone: Its antigen remains unidentified.

Assay: immunoSEQ multiplex PCR; the TCRdb copy retains only in-frame clones and omits some. The repertoire holds more than 10,000 clones, with over 75% as singletons. The CDR3 contains 17 residues. Trimming took 2 bases from V and 5 from J; bases not matched to a gene: 10. The V gene's germline CDR1 is LNHDA and CDR2 SQIVND (reference sequence). The TCR sequence derives from a human donor with HPV-associated anogenital cancer. The chain recombines TRBV19 with TRBJ1-5; TRBD1 aligns across 9 bases. The input for sequencing was blood, taken from a patient who underwent chemoradiotherapy. The CDR3 coding sequence is TGTGCCAGTAGTATACATATTACAGGGGGCAAGTATCAGCCCCAGCATTTT. This sequence encodes CASSIHITGGKYQPQHF.